These T cell receptor beta chains were read from a single sample in a study of glioma-infiltrating T cells. TCRdb reprocessed the multiplex PCR reads with MiXCR, giving one entry per CDR3 protein. Among fewer than 500,000 distinct CDR3 sequences listed, 35% to 45% were seen once. The sample consisted of glioma tissue, nonneoplastic brain tissue, or PBMCs (not recorded which). Every receptor here comes from a human donor with low-grade glioma or glioblastoma, undergoing nonglioma brain surgery, or in good health (not recorded which). The CDR3 runs from the conserved cysteine through the conserved F or W. A D gene is named only where the DNA matches it firmly. Size values are once, few and many counts, or a class for expanded clones, and some rows have none.

V gene: TRBV2
clone size: -
J gene: TRBJ1-5
D gene: TRBD1
CDR3 DNA: TGTGCCAGCAGTGATACGGGACAGGGGATCCGAAGCAATCAGCCCCAGCATTTT
CDR3 protein: CASSDTGQGIRSNQPQHF

V gene: TRBV28
clone size: few
J gene: TRBJ2-1
D gene: TRBD1
CDR3 DNA: TGTGCCAGCACTCCAGGGGGCTCCTACAATGAGCAGTTCTTC
CDR3 protein: CASTPGGSYNEQFF

V gene: TRBV15
clone size: -
J gene: TRBJ2-3
D gene: TRBD2
CDR3 DNA: TGTGCCTCCGGGACTAGAGGCACCGATTGCACAGATACGCAGTATTTT
CDR3 protein: CASGTRGTDCTDTQYF

V gene: TRBV6-2/TRBV6-3
clone size: many
J gene: TRBJ2-1
D gene: -
CDR3 DNA: TGTGCCAGCAGTAAAGACAGGGCCGGGGGTAATGAGCAGTTCTTC
CDR3 protein: CASSKDRAGGNEQFF

V gene: TRBV6-1
clone size: -
J gene: TRBJ2-3
D gene: -
CDR3 DNA: -
CDR3 protein: CASSTSTSGRVDTQYF

V gene: TRBV2
clone size: -
J gene: TRBJ2-3
D gene: -
CDR3 DNA: TGTGCCAGCGCGAGGGGTCTCACAGATACGCAGTATTTT
CDR3 protein: CASARGLTDTQYF

V gene: TRBV6-2/TRBV6-3
clone size: many
J gene: TRBJ2-3
D gene: -
CDR3 DNA: TGTGCCAGCAGCAGGCCGGGCCTCCCGCAGTATTTT
CDR3 protein: CASSRPGLPQYF

V gene: TRBV19
clone size: -
J gene: TRBJ1-2
D gene: TRBD1
CDR3 DNA: TGTGCCAGTAGTCCCAGAAGGACAGGGGGATATGGCTACACCTTC
CDR3 protein: CASSPRRTGGYGYTF

V gene: TRBV6-5
clone size: medium-sized
J gene: TRBJ1-2
D gene: -
CDR3 DNA: TGTGCCAGCAGTTACTCAGGACTCTATGGCTACACCTTC
CDR3 protein: CASSYSGLYGYTF

V gene: TRBV6-5
clone size: -
J gene: TRBJ2-1
D gene: TRBD2
CDR3 DNA: TGTGCCAGCAGTCCTTTAGCGGGCTACCACTCCTACAATGAGCAGCTCTTC
CDR3 protein: CASSPLAGYHSYNEQLF

V gene: TRBV7-2
clone size: few
J gene: TRBJ2-1
D gene: TRBD2
CDR3 DNA: TGTGCCAGCAGCTTGGTAGCGGGAGACTACAATGAGCAGTTCTTC
CDR3 protein: CASSLVAGDYNEQFF

V gene: TRBV20-1
clone size: few
J gene: TRBJ2-1
D gene: -
CDR3 DNA: TGCAGTGCTAGAGATCAGTCTTTACAGTTCTTC
CDR3 protein: CSARDQSLQFF

V gene: TRBV19
clone size: -
J gene: TRBJ1-4
D gene: -
CDR3 DNA: TGTGCCAGTAGTATCAGATTCATGCCTAGGTTGGCCGCGACTAATGAAAAACTGTTTTTT
CDR3 protein: CASSIRFMPRLAATNEKLFF

V gene: TRBV7-2
clone size: -
J gene: TRBJ2-7
D gene: TRBD1
CDR3 DNA: TGTGCCAGCAGCCCCCGGGACAGCGCCTACGAGCAGTACTTC
CDR3 protein: CASSPRDSAYEQYF

V gene: TRBV14
clone size: -
J gene: TRBJ2-7
D gene: -
CDR3 DNA: TGTGCCAGCAGCCCCAGTCTATACAGGGTGGGGTACGAGCAGTACTTC
CDR3 protein: CASSPSLYRVGYEQYF

V gene: TRBV24-1
clone size: -
J gene: TRBJ1-6
D gene: -
CDR3 DNA: TGTGCCACCAGTGTATCTGGGGGCAGCGCCTATAATTCACCCCTCCACTTT
CDR3 protein: CATSVSGGSAYNSPLHF

V gene: TRBV7-3
clone size: once
J gene: TRBJ2-1
D gene: TRBD2
CDR3 DNA: TGTGCCAGCAGCTTACGGGGGGGTAGCGGCCGACATGAGCAGTTCTTC
CDR3 protein: CASSLRGGSGRHEQFF

V gene: TRBV7-9
clone size: -
J gene: TRBJ1-6
D gene: TRBD1
CDR3 DNA: TGTGCCAGCAGCCCGGGACAGACGATTTATTCACCCCTCCACTTT
CDR3 protein: CASSPGQTIYSPLHF

V gene: TRBV29-1
clone size: few
J gene: TRBJ2-7
D gene: -
CDR3 DNA: TGCAGCGTGGAGGAGGGTACAGATCCTACGTACGAGCAGTACTTC
CDR3 protein: CSVEEGTDPTYEQYF

V gene: TRBV18
clone size: -
J gene: TRBJ1-5
D gene: -
CDR3 DNA: TGTGCCAGCTCAAGTGACAGGAATGGGCAGCCCCAGCATTTT
CDR3 protein: CASSSDRNGQPQHF

V gene: TRBV27
clone size: few
J gene: TRBJ2-7
D gene: -
CDR3 DNA: TGTGCCAGCAGTTTCTCGGGACGGTTCTACGAGCAGTACTTC
CDR3 protein: CASSFSGRFYEQYF

V gene: TRBV30
clone size: few
J gene: TRBJ2-3
D gene: TRBD1
CDR3 DNA: TGTGCCTGGAGTGTACAGGGGGGCACAGATACGCAGTATTTT
CDR3 protein: CAWSVQGGTDTQYF

V gene: TRBV20-1
clone size: -
J gene: TRBJ2-1
D gene: -
CDR3 DNA: TGCAGTGCCAGCAGGGGAGGACAGCATTACAATGAGCAGTTCTTC
CDR3 protein: CSASRGGQHYNEQFF

V gene: TRBV30
clone size: -
J gene: TRBJ1-4
D gene: -
CDR3 DNA: TGTGCCTGGAGTGTAGGGGCAACTAATGAAAAACTGTTTTTT
CDR3 protein: CAWSVGATNEKLFF

V gene: TRBV2
clone size: -
J gene: TRBJ1-2
D gene: TRBD1
CDR3 DNA: TGTGCCAGCAGCGGGGACAGTTATAACTATGGCTACACCTTC
CDR3 protein: CASSGDSYNYGYTF

V gene: TRBV19
clone size: -
J gene: TRBJ2-3
D gene: TRBD2
CDR3 DNA: TGTGCCACGGGGGCGTCTAGCGGGAGCACAGATACGCAGTATTTT
CDR3 protein: CATGASSGSTDTQYF

V gene: TRBV28
clone size: -
J gene: TRBJ2-2
D gene: -
CDR3 DNA: TGTGCCAGCAGTTTAAACGGGGGCATCGGGGAGCTGTTTTTT
CDR3 protein: CASSLNGGIGELFF

V gene: TRBV6-2/TRBV6-3
clone size: -
J gene: TRBJ1-3
D gene: TRBD1
CDR3 DNA: TGTGCCAGCAGTTACTTCGGACAGGGAGCAGGAAACACCATATATTTT
CDR3 protein: CASSYFGQGAGNTIYF

V gene: TRBV2
clone size: many
J gene: TRBJ1-2
D gene: -
CDR3 DNA: TGTGCCAGCAGTGATATGGCAGCCTTGAACTATGGCTACACCTTC
CDR3 protein: CASSDMAALNYGYTF

V gene: TRBV20-1
clone size: once
J gene: TRBJ2-7
D gene: -
CDR3 DNA: TGCAGTGCTAACAGGGAGTTAGCCTACGAGCAGTACTTC
CDR3 protein: CSANRELAYEQYF

V gene: TRBV19
clone size: -
J gene: TRBJ2-7
D gene: TRBD2
CDR3 DNA: TGTGCCAGTAGTATCGGGACTAGCGTCTACGAGCAGTACTTC
CDR3 protein: CASSIGTSVYEQYF

V gene: TRBV7-9
clone size: -
J gene: TRBJ1-1
D gene: TRBD1
CDR3 DNA: TGTGCCAGCACGAAACAGGGGGGGAACACTGAAGCTTTCTTT
CDR3 protein: CASTKQGGNTEAFF

V gene: TRBV20-1
clone size: few
J gene: TRBJ2-1
D gene: -
CDR3 DNA: TGCAGTACCTTGATACTAGCTGGAGAGAATGAGCAGTTCTTC
CDR3 protein: CSTLILAGENEQFF

V gene: TRBV24-1
clone size: -
J gene: TRBJ1-1
D gene: -
CDR3 DNA: TGTACCACCAGTGATTATGACTCTGAAGCTTTCTTT
CDR3 protein: CTTSDYDSEAFF

V gene: TRBV6-2/TRBV6-3
clone size: -
J gene: TRBJ2-1
D gene: -
CDR3 DNA: TGTGCCAGCAGTTACTCGGTGATTCTTCGGGACCCCGGCAATGAGCAGTTCTTC
CDR3 protein: CASSYSVILRDPGNEQFF

V gene: TRBV6-6
clone size: -
J gene: TRBJ2-1
D gene: TRBD2
CDR3 DNA: TGTGCCAGCAGATGGGTAGCGGGGGCCGCCTACGGTGAGCAGTTATTC
CDR3 protein: CASRWVAGAAYGEQLF

V gene: TRBV7-2
clone size: few
J gene: TRBJ2-7
D gene: -
CDR3 DNA: TGTGCCAGCAGCTCCATAGCGCCCTACTCCTACGAGCAGTACTTC
CDR3 protein: CASSSIAPYSYEQYF

V gene: TRBV27
clone size: -
J gene: TRBJ1-1
D gene: -
CDR3 DNA: TGTGCCAGGAGTTTGGGGGGGAACACTGAAGCTTTCTTT
CDR3 protein: CARSLGGNTEAFF

V gene: TRBV4-3
clone size: once
J gene: TRBJ2-2
D gene: TRBD2
CDR3 DNA: TGCGCCAGCAGCCACTTAGCGGGAGACACCGGGGAGCTGTTTTTT
CDR3 protein: CASSHLAGDTGELFF

V gene: TRBV7-2
clone size: many
J gene: TRBJ2-7
D gene: -
CDR3 DNA: TGTGCCAGCAGCTTAATGGGCGAGCAGTACTTC
CDR3 protein: CASSLMGEQYF

V gene: TRBV28
clone size: -
J gene: TRBJ2-1
D gene: TRBD2
CDR3 DNA: TGTGCCAGCATCCGACTAGCGGGAGCTGCCTACAATGAGCAGTTCTTC
CDR3 protein: CASIRLAGAAYNEQFF

V gene: TRBV20-1
clone size: -
J gene: TRBJ2-3
D gene: TRBD2
CDR3 DNA: TGCAGTGCTAGGCGGCGCGGGAGTGCAGATACGCAGTATTTT
CDR3 protein: CSARRRGSADTQYF

V gene: TRBV7-9
clone size: few
J gene: TRBJ2-1
D gene: -
CDR3 DNA: TGTGCCAGCAGCTTAGAGTTGGTGAGCTCCTACAATGAGCAGTTCTTC
CDR3 protein: CASSLELVSSYNEQFF

V gene: TRBV4-2
clone size: -
J gene: TRBJ2-7
D gene: -
CDR3 DNA: TGTGCCAGCAGCCCGGGGGCGGGAAGCTACGAGCAGTACTTC
CDR3 protein: CASSPGAGSYEQYF

V gene: TRBV14
clone size: many
J gene: TRBJ2-6
D gene: -
CDR3 DNA: TGTGCCAGCAGCCCCCGGTCTGCACTTGGGGCCAACGTCCTGACTTTC
CDR3 protein: CASSPRSALGANVLTF

V gene: TRBV4-3
clone size: -
J gene: TRBJ2-1
D gene: -
CDR3 DNA: TGCGCCGGCAGCCAAGTGGCAGCCTACAATGGGCAGTTCTTC
CDR3 protein: CAGSQVAAYNGQFF

V gene: TRBV5-4
clone size: -
J gene: TRBJ1-1
D gene: -
CDR3 DNA: TGTGCCAGCAGCGACGCCGGAGGGGCTTTCTTT
CDR3 protein: CASSDAGGAFF

V gene: TRBV4-1
clone size: -
J gene: TRBJ2-7
D gene: -
CDR3 DNA: TGCGCCAGCAGCCAAGAGGTCGGTTCCCAAACCTACGAGCAGTACTTC
CDR3 protein: CASSQEVGSQTYEQYF

V gene: TRBV27
clone size: -
J gene: TRBJ2-3
D gene: TRBD1
CDR3 DNA: TGTGCCAGCAGTTTATTCAGACAGGGCAACACAGATACGCAGTATTTT
CDR3 protein: CASSLFRQGNTDTQYF

V gene: TRBV27
clone size: many
J gene: TRBJ2-2
D gene: -
CDR3 DNA: TGTGCCAGCAGTTATATAGCGAGTGTCACCGGGGAGCTGTTTTTT
CDR3 protein: CASSYIASVTGELFF

V gene: TRBV29-1
clone size: once
J gene: TRBJ2-1
D gene: TRBD2
CDR3 DNA: TGCAGCGTGGCGTCTAGCGGAGGCGACAATGAGCAGTTCTTC
CDR3 protein: CSVASSGGDNEQFF

V gene: TRBV28
clone size: many
J gene: TRBJ1-5
D gene: -
CDR3 DNA: TGTGCCAGCAGTTCGGCTCTCATCCGACATGTTTGGCCCCAGCATTTT
CDR3 protein: CASSSALIRHVWPQHF